The clone carrying this T cell receptor beta chain was counted only a few times. The antigen is undetermined. As to time point: cycle 4 day 1 (C4D1), after 6 weeks of nivolumab. Relapse after autologous stem cell transplantation occurred in every patient, and brentuximab vedotin exposure varied. Germline V CDR1 and CDR2: PRHDT, FYEKMQ (reference sequence). The CDR3 covers 15 residues. V was clipped by 1 base and J by 5 bases; unmatched bases: 4. The data originate from a study of PD-1 blockade in classical Hodgkin lymphoma. Study-wide background: The nivolumab dose that patients received was 3 mg/kg, given intravenously every 2 weeks.

Study-wide results and caveats: Patients excluded were those beginning nivolumab under 1 year after ASCT. Baseline diversity in complete responders resembled that of newly diagnosed patients. TCR diversity at baseline was reported to be reduced in newly diagnosed patients relative to healthy donors.

Method: immunoSEQ multiplex PCR; TCRdb's copy keeps in-frame clones and lacks some. The sample consists of tens of thousands of clones, more than 75% of them appearing once. The source material was peripheral blood mononuclear cells (PBMCs), sampled before the fourth cycle of nivolumab. The genes are TRBV13 and TRBJ2-5; 10 nucleotides agree with TRBD2. This clonotype originated in a human donor with classical Hodgkin lymphoma. CDR3 bases: TGTGCCAGCAGCTTAGAGCGGGGGGGCCACGAGACCCAGTACTTC. It translates to CASSLERGGHETQYF. Combining the CDR3 with reference TRBV13 and TRBJ2-5 gives the whole variable domain AAGVIQSPRHLIKEKRETATLKCYPIPRHDTVYWYQQGPGQDPQFLISFYEKMQSDKGSIPDRFSAQQFSDYHSELNMSSLELGDSALYFCASSLERGGHETQYFGPGTRLLVL.